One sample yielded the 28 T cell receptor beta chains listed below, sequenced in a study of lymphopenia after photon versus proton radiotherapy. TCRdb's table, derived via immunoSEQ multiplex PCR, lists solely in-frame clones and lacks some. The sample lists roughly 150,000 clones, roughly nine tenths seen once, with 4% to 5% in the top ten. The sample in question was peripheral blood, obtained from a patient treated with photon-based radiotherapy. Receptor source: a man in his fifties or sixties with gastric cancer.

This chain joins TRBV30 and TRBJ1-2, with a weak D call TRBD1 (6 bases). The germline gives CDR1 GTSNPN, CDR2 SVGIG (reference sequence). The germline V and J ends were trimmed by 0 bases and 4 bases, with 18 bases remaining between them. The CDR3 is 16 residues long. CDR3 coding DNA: TGTGCCTGGAGTGTCAATCGCAGGGTAGGGGGCTATGGCTACACCTTC. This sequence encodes CAWSVNRRVGGYGYTF.

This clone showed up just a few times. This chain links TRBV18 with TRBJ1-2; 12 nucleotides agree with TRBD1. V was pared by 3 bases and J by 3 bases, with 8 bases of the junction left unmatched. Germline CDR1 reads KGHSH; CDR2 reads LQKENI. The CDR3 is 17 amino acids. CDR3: CASSPLGQGARDYGYTF. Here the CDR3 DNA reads TGTGCCAGCTCACCTTTGGGACAGGGGGCGCGCGACTATGGCTACACCTTC.

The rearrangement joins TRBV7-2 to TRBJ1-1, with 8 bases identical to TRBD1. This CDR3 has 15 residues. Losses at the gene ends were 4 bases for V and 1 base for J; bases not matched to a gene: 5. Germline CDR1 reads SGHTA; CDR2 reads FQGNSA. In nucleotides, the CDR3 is TGTGCCAGCAGCTGGACAGGGTTTGGGAACACTGAAGCTTTCTTT. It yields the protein CASSWTGFGNTEAFF.

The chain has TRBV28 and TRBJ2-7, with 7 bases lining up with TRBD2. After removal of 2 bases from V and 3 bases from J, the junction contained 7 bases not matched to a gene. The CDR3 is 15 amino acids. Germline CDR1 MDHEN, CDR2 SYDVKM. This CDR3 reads CASSLNPPGGYEQYF. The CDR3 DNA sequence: TGTGCCAGCAGTTTAAATCCGCCGGGAGGCTACGAGCAGTACTTC.

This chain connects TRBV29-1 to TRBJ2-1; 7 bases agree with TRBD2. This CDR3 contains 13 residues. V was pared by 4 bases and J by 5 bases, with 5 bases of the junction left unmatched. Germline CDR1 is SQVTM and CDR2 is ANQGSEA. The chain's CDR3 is CSVVAGVHNEQFF. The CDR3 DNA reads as TGCAGCGTTGTGGCGGGAGTTCACAATGAGCAGTTCTTC.

CDR3 residues: CASSKTDYGYTF. The CDR3 bases are TGCGCCAGCAGCAAGACAGATTATGGCTACACCTTC. The genes are TRBV5-1 and TRBJ1-2, with D tentatively TRBD1 (5 bases). Looked up from germline, CDR1 is SGHRS and CDR2 is YFSETQ. The V gene lost 4 bases and the J gene lost 5 bases, with 9 bases spanning the gap. The CDR3 spans 12 residues.

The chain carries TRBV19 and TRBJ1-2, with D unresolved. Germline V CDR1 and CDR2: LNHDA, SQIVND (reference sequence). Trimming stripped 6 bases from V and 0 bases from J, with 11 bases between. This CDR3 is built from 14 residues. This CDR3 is CASRDITSNYGYTF. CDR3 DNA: TGTGCCAGTAGAGACATTACCTCTAACTATGGCTACACCTTC.

CDR3 protein: CASSLDTLDEQFF. The DNA for the CDR3 is TGTGCCAGCAGCCTTGACACTTTGGATGAGCAGTTCTTC. This sequence joins TRBV2 and TRBJ2-1, with D unresolved. Germline V gives CDR1 SNHLY, CDR2 FYNNEI. The V end lost 6 bases, the J end lost 8 bases, and 14 bases lay between the germline ends. The CDR3 spans 13 residues.

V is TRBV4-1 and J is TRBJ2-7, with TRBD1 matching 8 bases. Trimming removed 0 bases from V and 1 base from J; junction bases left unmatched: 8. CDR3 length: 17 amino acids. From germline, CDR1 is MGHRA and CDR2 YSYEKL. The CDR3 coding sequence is TGCGCCAGCAGCCAAGAGGAGGGGGACAGGAGGTCCTACGAGCAGTACTTC. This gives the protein CASSQEEGDRRSYEQYF.

The CDR3 here is CASSLRGDNQPQHF. The CDR3 nucleotides read TGTGCCAGCAGCTTACGGGGGGACAATCAGCCCCAGCATTTT. This chain links TRBV7-9 with TRBJ1-5; perhaps TRBD1 as D (5 bases). Trimming pared 2 bases from V and 3 bases from J, leaving 8 bases between. The germline V gene encodes CDR1 SEHNR and CDR2 FQNEAQ (reference sequence). The CDR3 is made up of 14 amino acids.

CDR3 nucleotide sequence: TGTGCCAGCAGTTTAGACAACCCTGGGGCCAACGTCCTGACTTTC. The encoded protein is CASSLDNPGANVLTF. The chain couples TRBV28 to TRBJ2-6; unclear D gene. This CDR3 is 15 amino acids long. Germline V CDR1 and CDR2: MDHEN, SYDVKM. The V end lost 2 bases, the J end lost 2 bases, and 7 bases lay between the germline ends.

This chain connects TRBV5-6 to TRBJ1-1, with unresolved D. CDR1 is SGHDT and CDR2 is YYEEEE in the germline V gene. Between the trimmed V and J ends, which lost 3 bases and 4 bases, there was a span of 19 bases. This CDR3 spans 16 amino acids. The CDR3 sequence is CASSYLGPLGVTEAFF. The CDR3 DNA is TGTGCCAGCAGCTACCTGGGTCCTCTTGGGGTCACTGAAGCTTTCTTT.

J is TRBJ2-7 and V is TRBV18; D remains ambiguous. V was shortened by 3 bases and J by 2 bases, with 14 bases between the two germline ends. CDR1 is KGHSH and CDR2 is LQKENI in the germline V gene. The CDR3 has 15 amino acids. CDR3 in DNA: TGTGCCAGCTCACCGCGATCTCCTATGCCCTACGAGCAGTACTTC. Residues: CASSPRSPMPYEQYF.

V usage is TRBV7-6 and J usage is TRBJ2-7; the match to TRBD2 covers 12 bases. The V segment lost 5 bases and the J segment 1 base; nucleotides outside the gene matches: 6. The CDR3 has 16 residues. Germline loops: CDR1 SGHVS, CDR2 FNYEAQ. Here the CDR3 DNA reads TGTGCCAGCAGCCCTAGCGGGAGGGCTGGTTCCTACGAGCAGTACTTC. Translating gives CASSPSGRAGSYEQYF.

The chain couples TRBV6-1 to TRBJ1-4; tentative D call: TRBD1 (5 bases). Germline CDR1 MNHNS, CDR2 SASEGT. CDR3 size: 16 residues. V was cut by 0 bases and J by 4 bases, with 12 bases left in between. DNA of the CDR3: TGTGCCAGCAGTGAAGCGCGGGGGGATCTTAATGAAAAACTGTTTTTT. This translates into CASSEARGDLNEKLFF.

In nucleotides, the CDR3 is TGTGCCAGCAGCTCCATAACTAGCGGGAGGGCCGGGAATGAGCAGTTCTTC. Its translation: CASSSITSGRAGNEQFF. The chain recombines TRBV7-2 with TRBJ2-1; 13 positions agree with TRBD2. The CDR3 is made up of 17 amino acids. From germline, CDR1 is SGHTA and CDR2 FQGNSA. V dropped 4 bases and J dropped 7; count of bases not matched to a gene: 10.

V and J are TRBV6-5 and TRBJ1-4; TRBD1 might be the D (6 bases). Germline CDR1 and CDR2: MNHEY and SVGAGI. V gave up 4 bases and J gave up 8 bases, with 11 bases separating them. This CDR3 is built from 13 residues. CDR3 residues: CASSWSGDEKLFF. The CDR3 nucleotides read TGTGCCAGCAGTTGGTCAGGGGACGAAAAACTGTTTTTT.

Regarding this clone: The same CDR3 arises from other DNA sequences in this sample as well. CDR3: CASSYRDRNYGYTF. The CDR3 region has the DNA TGTGCCAGCAGTTACCGGGACAGGAACTATGGCTACACCTTC. This sequence joins TRBV6-5 and TRBJ1-2; 8 nucleotides align to TRBD1. The CDR3 length is 14 residues. Unmatched junction bases numbered 1, after V lost 2 bases and J lost 2 bases. Germline CDR1 MNHEY, CDR2 SVGAGI.

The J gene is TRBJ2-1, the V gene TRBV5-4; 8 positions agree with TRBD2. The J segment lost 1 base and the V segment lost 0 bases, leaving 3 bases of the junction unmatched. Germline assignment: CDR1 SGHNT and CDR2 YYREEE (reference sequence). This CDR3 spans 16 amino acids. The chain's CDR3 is CASSLASGGSYNEQFF. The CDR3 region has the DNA TGTGCCAGCAGCTTGGCAAGCGGGGGATCCTACAATGAGCAGTTCTTC.

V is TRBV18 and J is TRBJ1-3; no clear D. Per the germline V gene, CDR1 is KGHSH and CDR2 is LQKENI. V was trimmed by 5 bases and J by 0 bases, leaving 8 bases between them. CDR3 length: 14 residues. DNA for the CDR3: TGTGCCAGCTCATCAGAAGACTCTGGAAACACCATATATTTT. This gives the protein CASSSEDSGNTIYF.

This chain's CDR3 is CASSPTGTGNEQFF. For the CDR3, the DNA is TGTGCCAGCAGCCCCACCGGGACAGGGAATGAGCAGTTCTTC. This chain connects TRBV5-4 to TRBJ2-1, with 9 nucleotides matching TRBD1. CDR3 size: 14 residues. The V segment lost 4 bases and the J segment 7 bases; nucleotides outside the gene matches: 6. CDR1 is SGHNT and CDR2 is YYREEE in the germline V gene (reference sequence).

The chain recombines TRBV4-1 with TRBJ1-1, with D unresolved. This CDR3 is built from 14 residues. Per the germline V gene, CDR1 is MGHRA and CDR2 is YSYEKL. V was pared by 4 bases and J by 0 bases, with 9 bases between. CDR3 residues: CASSPRSLNTEAFF. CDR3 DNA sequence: TGCGCCAGCAGCCCCCGCTCCCTGAACACTGAAGCTTTCTTT.

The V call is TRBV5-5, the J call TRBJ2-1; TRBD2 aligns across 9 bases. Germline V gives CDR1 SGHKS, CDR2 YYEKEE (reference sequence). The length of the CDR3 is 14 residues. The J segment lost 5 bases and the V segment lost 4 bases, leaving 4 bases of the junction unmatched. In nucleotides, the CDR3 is TGTGCCAGCAGCCGACTAGCGGTCGACAATGAGCAGTTCTTC. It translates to CASSRLAVDNEQFF.

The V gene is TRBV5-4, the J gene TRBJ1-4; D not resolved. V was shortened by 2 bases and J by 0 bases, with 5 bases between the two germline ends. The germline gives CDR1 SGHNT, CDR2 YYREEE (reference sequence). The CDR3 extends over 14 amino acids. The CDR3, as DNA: TGTGCCAGCAGCTTTGGATCAACTAATGAAAAACTGTTTTTT. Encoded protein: CASSFGSTNEKLFF.

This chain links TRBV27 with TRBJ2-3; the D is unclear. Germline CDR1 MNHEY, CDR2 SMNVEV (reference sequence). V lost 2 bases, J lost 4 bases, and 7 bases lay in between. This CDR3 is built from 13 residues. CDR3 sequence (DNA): TGTGCCAGCAGTTTAGGACCGCCAGATACGCAGTATTTT. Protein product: CASSLGPPDTQYF.

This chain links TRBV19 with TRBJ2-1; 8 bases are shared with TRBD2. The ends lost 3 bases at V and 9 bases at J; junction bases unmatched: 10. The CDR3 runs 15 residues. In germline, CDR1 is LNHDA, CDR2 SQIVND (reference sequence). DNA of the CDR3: TGTGCCAGTAGTATTCGGGCGGGAGGTGGTAGTGAGCAGTTCTTC. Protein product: CASSIRAGGGSEQFF.

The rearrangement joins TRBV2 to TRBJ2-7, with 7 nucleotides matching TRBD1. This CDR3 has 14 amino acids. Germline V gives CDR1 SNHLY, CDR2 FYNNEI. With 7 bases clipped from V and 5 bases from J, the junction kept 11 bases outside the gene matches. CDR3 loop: CASKTTGSGHEQYF. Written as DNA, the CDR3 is TGTGCCAGCAAAACGACAGGGTCTGGGCACGAGCAGTACTTC.

CDR3 bases: TGTGCCACCCTAGGACTTTTAAACACCGGGGAGCTGTTTTTT. Its protein is CATLGLLNTGELFF. The chain uses TRBV6-1 and TRBJ2-2; perhaps TRBD2 as D (5 bases). This CDR3 is 14 amino acids long. Germline V gene data show CDR1 as MNHNS and CDR2 as SASEGT. Trimming removed 10 bases at V and 2 bases at J, with 14 bases between.